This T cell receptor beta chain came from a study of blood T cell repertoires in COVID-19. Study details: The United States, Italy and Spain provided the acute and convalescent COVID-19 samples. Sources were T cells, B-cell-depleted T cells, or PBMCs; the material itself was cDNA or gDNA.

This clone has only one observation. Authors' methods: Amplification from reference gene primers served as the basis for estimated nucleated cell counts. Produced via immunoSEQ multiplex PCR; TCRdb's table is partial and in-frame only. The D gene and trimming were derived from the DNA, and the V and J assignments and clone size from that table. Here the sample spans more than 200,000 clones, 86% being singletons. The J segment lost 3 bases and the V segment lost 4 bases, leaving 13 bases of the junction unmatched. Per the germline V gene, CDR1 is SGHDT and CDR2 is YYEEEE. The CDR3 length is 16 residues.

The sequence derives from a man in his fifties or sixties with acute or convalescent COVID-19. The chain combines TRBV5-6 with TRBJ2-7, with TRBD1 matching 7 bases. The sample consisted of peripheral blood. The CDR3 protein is CASSPSPGQENYEQYF. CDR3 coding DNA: TGTGCCAGCAGCCCCAGCCCTGGACAGGAAAACTACGAGCAGTACTTC.